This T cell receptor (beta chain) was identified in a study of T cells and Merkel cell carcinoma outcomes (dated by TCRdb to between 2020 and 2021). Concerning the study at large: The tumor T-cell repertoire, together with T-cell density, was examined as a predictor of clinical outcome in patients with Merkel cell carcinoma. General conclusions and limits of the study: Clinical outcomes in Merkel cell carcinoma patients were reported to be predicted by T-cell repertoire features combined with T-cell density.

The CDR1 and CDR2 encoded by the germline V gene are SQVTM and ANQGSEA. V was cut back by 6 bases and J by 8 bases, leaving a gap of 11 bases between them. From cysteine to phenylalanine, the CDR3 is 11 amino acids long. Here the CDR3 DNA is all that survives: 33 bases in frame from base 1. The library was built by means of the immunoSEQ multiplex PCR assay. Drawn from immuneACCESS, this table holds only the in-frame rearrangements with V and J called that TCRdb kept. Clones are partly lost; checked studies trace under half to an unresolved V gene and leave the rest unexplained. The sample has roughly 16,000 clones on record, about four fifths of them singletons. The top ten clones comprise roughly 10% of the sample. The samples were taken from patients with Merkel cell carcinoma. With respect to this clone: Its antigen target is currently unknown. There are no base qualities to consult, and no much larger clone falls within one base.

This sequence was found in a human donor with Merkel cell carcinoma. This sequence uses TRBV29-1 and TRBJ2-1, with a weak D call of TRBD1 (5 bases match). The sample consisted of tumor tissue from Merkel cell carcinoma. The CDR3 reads CSVGVTDEQFF. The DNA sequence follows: TGCAGCGTAGGGGTGACGGATGAGCAGTTCTTC.